This passage covers 6 T cell receptor beta chains from one sample sequenced in a study of spatial heterogeneity in lung cancer (dated by TCRdb to about 2019). Library preparation used 5' RACE. Instrument used: NextSeq 500. Starting from the raw public reads, TCRdb applied fastp trimming at Q25, assembled clones with MiXCR and retained in-frame beta chains. Each CDR3 protein appears once, grouped with its most common genes and DNA. A total of under 800 distinct CDR3 sequences appear in this sample, 52% of them only once. Roughly an eighth of the sample is in the top ten clones. This specimen's time point label, per the study, means: sample taken at primary tumor resection. TCR sequencing used whole RNA extracted from tumor and nontumor lung tissue, or from cryopreserved PBMC samples, without cell sorting. This material consisted of PBMCs, taken at surgery. All receptors derive from a male donor with early-stage non-small cell lung cancer.

About this clonotype: As an off-target read in a library built for alpha chains, this beta chain has a frequency of little significance. This chain links TRBV7-3 with TRBJ2-3; D unclear. This CDR3 region has 13 residues. Germline assignment: CDR1 SGHTA and CDR2 FQGTGA. The ends were cut back, 5 bases at V and 9 bases at J, with 15 bases in the middle. CDR3 sequence: CASSPPESWTQYF. Written as DNA, the CDR3 is TGTGCCAGCAGCCCTCCCGAGTCCTGGACGCAGTATTTT.

This clonotype was observed a few times. This beta chain is an off-target read within a library intended for alpha chains, so its frequency means little. The V gene is TRBV9, the J gene TRBJ2-2, with D tentatively TRBD1 (6 bases). From germline, CDR1 is SGDLS and CDR2 YYNGEE. Trimming removed 4 bases from V and 1 base from J, with 11 bases in between. The length of the CDR3 is 15 residues. This CDR3 is CASSLQTGNTGELFF. DNA for the CDR3: TGTGCCAGCAGCCTACAGACAGGGAACACCGGGGAGCTGTTTTTT.

In regard to this clonotype: This beta chain lies outside the target of a library built for alpha chains; its clone size means little. This chain uses TRBV28 with TRBJ2-7; D call uncertain. Germline CDR1 is MDHEN and CDR2 is SYDVKM. V was cut by 5 bases and J by 5 bases, with 13 bases left in between. The CDR3 totals 13 residues. This CDR3 is CASSPPGRNEQYF. Here the CDR3 DNA reads TGTGCCAGCAGTCCCCCCGGCCGTAACGAGCAGTACTTC.

Remarks on this clonotype: The library was prepared for alpha chains; this beta chain is a stray read, so its frequency means little. The gene calls are TRBV4-1 and TRBJ2-3, with D hard to call. From germline, CDR1 is MGHRA and CDR2 YSYEKL. CDR3 length: 16 residues. Trimming shortened V by 1 base and J by 1 base, and 12 bases separated the two germline ends. The chain's CDR3 is CASSQGNSGGTDTQYF. The DNA of the CDR3 is TGCGCCAGCAGCCAAGGAAACAGTGGGGGCACAGATACGCAGTATTTT.

Details on this clonotype: This beta chain represents an off-target read in a library built for alpha chains; its size is of limited meaning. The J gene is TRBJ2-7, the V gene TRBV5-1; 9 bases are shared with TRBD1. J was trimmed by 3 bases and V by 1 base; bases with no gene match: 2. CDR1 and CDR2 from the germline V gene are SGHRS and YFSETQ. CDR3 length equals 14 residues. The CDR3 bases are TGCGCCAGCAGCTTGTCGACAGGGGGCTACGAGCAGTACTTC. This codes for CASSLSTGGYEQYF.

As for this clonotype: This beta chain is a stray read from a library made for alpha chains; its abundance is not meaningful. This chain uses TRBV2 with TRBJ1-1; D gene uncertain. V was trimmed by 0 bases and J by 11 bases, leaving 7 bases between them. CDR1 and CDR2 (germline): SNHLY, FYNNEI. The CDR3 covers 11 residues. CDR3 residues: CASSEALRAFF. The CDR3 nucleotides are TGTGCCAGCAGTGAAGCGCTTCGGGCTTTCTTT.